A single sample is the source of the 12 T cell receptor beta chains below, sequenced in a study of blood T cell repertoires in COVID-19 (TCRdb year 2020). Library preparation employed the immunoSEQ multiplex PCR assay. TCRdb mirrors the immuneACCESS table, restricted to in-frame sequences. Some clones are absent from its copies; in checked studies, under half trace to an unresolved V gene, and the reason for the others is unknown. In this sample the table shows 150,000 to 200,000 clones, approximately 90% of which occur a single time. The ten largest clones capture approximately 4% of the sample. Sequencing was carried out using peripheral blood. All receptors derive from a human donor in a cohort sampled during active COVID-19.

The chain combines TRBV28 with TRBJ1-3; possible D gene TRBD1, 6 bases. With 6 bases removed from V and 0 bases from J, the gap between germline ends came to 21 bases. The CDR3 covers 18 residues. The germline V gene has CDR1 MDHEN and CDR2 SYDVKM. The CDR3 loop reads CASSGLGQTTRSGNTIYF. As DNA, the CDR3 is TGTGCCAGCAGCGGCCTCGGACAGACGACGCGCTCTGGAAACACCATATATTTT.

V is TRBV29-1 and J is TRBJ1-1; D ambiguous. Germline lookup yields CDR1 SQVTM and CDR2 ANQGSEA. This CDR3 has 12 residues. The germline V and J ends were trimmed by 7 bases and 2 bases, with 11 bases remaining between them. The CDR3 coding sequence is TGCAGCGCTCGACAACCCAACACTGAAGCTTTCTTT. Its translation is CSARQPNTEAFF.

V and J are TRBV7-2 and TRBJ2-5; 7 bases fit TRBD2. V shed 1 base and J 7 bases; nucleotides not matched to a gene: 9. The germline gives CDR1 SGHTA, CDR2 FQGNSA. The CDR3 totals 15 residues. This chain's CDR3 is CASSLGLAEDLTQYF. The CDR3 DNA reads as TGTGCCAGCAGCTTAGGCCTAGCGGAAGATTTGACCCAGTACTTC.

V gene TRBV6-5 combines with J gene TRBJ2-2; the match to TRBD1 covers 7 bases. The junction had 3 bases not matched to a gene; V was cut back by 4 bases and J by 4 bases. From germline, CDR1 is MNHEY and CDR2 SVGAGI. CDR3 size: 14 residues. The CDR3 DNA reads TGTGCCAGCAGTTTACACAGGGGCACCGGGGAGCTGTTTTTT. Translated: CASSLHRGTGELFF.

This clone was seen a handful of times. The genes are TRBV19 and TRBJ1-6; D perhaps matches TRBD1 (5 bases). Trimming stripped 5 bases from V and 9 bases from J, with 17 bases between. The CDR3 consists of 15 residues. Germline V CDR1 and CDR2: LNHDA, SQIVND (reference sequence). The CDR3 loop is CASSGGAYLGSPLHF. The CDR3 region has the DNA TGTGCCAGTAGTGGAGGGGCTTACCTGGGTTCACCCCTCCACTTT.

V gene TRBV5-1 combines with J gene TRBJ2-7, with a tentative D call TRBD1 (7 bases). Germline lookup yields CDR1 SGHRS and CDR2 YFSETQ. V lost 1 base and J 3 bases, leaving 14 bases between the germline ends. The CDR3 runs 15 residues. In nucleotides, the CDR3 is TGCGCCAGCAGCTTGTTAGGGGGGACAGACTACGAGCAGTACTTC. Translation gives CASSLLGGTDYEQYF.

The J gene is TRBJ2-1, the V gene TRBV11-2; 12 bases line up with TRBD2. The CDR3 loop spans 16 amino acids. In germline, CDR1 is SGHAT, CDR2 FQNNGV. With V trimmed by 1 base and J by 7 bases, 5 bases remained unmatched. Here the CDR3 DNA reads TGTGCCAGCAGCTTAGTATTGACTAGCGGGGGTAATGAGCAGTTCTTC. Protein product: CASSLVLTSGGNEQFF.

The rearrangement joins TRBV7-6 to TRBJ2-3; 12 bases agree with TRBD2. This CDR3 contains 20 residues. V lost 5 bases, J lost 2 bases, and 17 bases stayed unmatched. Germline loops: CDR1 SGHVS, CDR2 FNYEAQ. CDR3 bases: TGTGCCAGCAGCGGCGATTGGGGACTAGCGGGCGGGGGCTCCACAGATACGCAGTATTTT. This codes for CASSGDWGLAGGGSTDTQYF.

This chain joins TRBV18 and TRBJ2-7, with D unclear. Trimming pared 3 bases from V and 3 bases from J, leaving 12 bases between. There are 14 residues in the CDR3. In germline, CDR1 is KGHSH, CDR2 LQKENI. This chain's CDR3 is CASSPSQVNYEQYF. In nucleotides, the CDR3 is TGTGCCAGCTCACCTTCGCAGGTGAACTACGAGCAGTACTTC.

In DNA, the CDR3 is TGTGCCTGGAGTGCGGGACAGGCCCTTTACGAGCAGTACTTC. Its translation: CAWSAGQALYEQYF. The genes are TRBV30 and TRBJ2-7; TRBD1 matches 8 bases. There are 14 residues in the CDR3. The V and J ends lost 1 base and 4 bases, in that order; junction bases with no gene match: 6. The germline gives CDR1 GTSNPN, CDR2 SVGIG (reference sequence).

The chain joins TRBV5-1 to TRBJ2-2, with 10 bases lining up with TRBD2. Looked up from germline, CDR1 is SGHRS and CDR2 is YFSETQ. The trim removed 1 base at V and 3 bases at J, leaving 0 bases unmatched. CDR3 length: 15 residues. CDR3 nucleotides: TGCGCCAGCAGCTTGCTAGCGGGAGACACCGGGGAGCTGTTTTTT. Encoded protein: CASSLLAGDTGELFF.

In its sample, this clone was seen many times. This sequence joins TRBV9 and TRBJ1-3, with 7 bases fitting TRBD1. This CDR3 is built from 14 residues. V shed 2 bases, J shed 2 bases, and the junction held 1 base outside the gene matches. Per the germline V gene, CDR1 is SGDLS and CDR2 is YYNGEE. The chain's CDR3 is CASSVQGAGNTIYF. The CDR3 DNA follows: TGTGCCAGCAGCGTCCAGGGGGCTGGAAACACCATATATTTT.